This TCR beta chain stems from a study of blood T cells in healthy people across ages. Broader study findings: In older individuals, TCR beta diversity per million T cells was lower, falling roughly linearly with age.

V was pared by 5 bases and J by 6 bases, with 13 bases between. The CDR3 sequence is 13 residues long. Germline CDR1 is SEHNR and CDR2 is FQNEAQ (reference sequence). Each donor gave around 9.3 milliliters of peripheral blood. Alongside a J-beta primer mix, a sample-barcoded 5' primer served in a second PCR lasting about 7 to 12 cycles. TCRdb ran MiXCR on the 5' RACE reads and lists one entry per CDR3 protein. The sample has hundreds of thousands of distinct CDR3 sequences, about half seen once. As for this clonotype: Its antigen remains unknown.

Sequencing used blood. The chain uses TRBV7-9 and TRBJ1-1; a possible D gene is TRBD1 (5 bases). The clonotype originates from a woman aged 55-69 years in good health. CDR3 protein: CASSQKDKSEAFF. The CDR3 nucleotides are TGTGCCAGCAGCCAAAAGGACAAGTCTGAAGCTTTCTTT.